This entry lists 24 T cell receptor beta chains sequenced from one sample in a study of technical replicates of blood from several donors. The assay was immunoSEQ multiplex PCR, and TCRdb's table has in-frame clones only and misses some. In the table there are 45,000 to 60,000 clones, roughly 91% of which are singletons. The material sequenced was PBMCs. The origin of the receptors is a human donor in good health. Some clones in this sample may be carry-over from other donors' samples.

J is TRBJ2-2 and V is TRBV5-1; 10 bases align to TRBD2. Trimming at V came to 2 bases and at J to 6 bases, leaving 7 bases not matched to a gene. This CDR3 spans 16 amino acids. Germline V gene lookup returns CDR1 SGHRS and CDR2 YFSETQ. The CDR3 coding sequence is TGCGCCAGCAGCTTTACTAGCGGGACTCTTGCCGGGGAGCTGTTTTTT. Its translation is CASSFTSGTLAGELFF.

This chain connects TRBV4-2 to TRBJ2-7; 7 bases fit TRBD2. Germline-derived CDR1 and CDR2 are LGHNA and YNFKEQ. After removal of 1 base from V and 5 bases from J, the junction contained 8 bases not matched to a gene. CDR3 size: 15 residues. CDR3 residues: CASSQVGAGPHEQYF. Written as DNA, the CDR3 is TGTGCCAGCAGCCAAGTGGGAGCGGGGCCCCACGAGCAGTACTTC.

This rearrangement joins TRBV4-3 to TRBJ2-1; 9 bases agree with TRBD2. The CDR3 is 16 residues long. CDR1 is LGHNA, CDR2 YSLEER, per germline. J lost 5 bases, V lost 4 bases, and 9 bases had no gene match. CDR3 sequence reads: CASSPTPTSGHNEQFF. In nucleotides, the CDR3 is TGCGCCAGCAGCCCCACCCCGACTAGCGGACACAATGAGCAGTTCTTC.

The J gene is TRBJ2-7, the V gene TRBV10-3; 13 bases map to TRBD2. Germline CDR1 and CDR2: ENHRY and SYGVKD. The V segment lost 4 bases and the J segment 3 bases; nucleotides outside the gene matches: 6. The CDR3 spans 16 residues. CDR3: CAISGTGLAGDYEQYF. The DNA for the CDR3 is TGTGCCATCAGTGGGACTGGACTAGCGGGAGACTACGAGCAGTACTTC.

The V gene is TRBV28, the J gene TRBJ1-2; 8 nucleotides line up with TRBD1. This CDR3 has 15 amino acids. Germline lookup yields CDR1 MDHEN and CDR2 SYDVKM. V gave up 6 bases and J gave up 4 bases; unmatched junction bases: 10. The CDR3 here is CASSTAGTGLYGYTF. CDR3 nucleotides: TGTGCCAGCAGCACCGCCGGGACAGGCCTCTATGGCTACACCTTC.

Written as DNA, the CDR3 is TGCGCCAGCAGCTTGGCGGGTTTCTCACCCCTCCACTTT. The encoded protein is CASSLAGFSPLHF. J is TRBJ1-6 and V is TRBV5-1; D unclear. Germline values: CDR1 SGHRS, CDR2 YFSETQ. The V end was cut by 0 bases, the J end by 10 bases, with 8 bases between. This CDR3 comprises 13 residues.

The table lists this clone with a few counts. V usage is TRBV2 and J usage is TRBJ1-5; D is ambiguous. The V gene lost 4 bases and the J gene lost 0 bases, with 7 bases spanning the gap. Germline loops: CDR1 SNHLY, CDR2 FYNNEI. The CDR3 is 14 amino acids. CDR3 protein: CASSVTSSNQPQHF. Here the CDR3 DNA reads TGTGCCAGCAGTGTGACTTCTAGCAATCAGCCCCAGCATTTT.

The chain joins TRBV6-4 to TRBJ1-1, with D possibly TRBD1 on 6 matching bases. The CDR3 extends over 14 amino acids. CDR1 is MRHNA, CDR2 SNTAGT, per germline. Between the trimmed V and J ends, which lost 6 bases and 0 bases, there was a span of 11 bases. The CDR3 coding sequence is TGTGCCAGCAGAGGGACATACTTGAACACTGAAGCTTTCTTT. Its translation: CASRGTYLNTEAFF.

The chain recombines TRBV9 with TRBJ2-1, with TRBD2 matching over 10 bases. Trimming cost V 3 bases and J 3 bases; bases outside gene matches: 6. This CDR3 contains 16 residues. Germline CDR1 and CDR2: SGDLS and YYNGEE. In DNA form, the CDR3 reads TGTGCCAGCAGCGCCATGGGACTAGCGATCTACAATGAGCAGTTCTTC. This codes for CASSAMGLAIYNEQFF.

CDR3: CASRGTGPYEQYF. The DNA of the CDR3 is TGTGCCAGCCGCGGGACAGGTCCCTACGAGCAGTACTTC. This sequence joins TRBV28 and TRBJ2-7; 8 bases align to TRBD1. Germline V CDR1 and CDR2: MDHEN, SYDVKM. With V trimmed by 8 bases and J by 2 bases, 5 bases remained unmatched. This CDR3 spans 13 amino acids.

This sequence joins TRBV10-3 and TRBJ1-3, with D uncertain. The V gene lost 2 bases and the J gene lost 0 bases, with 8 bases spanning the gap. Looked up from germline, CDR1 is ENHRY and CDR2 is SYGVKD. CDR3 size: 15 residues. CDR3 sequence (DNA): TGTGCCATCAGTGAGGGGCAGAGCTCTGGAAACACCATATATTTT. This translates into CAISEGQSSGNTIYF.

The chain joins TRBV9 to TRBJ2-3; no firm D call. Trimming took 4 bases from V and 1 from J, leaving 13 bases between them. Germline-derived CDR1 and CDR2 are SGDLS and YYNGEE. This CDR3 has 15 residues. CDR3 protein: CASSPDFYGTDTQYF. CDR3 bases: TGTGCCAGCAGCCCAGACTTCTACGGCACAGATACGCAGTATTTT.

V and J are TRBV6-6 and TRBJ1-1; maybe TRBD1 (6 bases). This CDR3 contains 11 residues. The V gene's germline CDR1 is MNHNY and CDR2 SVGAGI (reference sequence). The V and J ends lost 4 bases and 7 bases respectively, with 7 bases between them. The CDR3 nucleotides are TGTGCCAGCAGTTGGGGGCGTGAAGCTTTCTTT. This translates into CASSWGREAFF.

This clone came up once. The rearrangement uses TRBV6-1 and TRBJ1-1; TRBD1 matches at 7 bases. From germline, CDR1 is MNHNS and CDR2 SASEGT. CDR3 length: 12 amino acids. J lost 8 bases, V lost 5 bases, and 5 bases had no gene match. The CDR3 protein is CASSYGTAEAFF. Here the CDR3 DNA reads TGTGCCAGCAGTTATGGGACAGCCGAAGCTTTCTTT.

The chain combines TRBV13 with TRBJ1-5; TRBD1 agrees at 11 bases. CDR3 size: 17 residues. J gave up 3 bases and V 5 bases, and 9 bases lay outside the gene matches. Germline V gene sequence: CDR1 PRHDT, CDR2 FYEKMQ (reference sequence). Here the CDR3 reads CASSQPGTGGSNQPQHF. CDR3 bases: TGTGCCAGCAGCCAACCTGGGACAGGGGGATCCAATCAGCCCCAGCATTTT.

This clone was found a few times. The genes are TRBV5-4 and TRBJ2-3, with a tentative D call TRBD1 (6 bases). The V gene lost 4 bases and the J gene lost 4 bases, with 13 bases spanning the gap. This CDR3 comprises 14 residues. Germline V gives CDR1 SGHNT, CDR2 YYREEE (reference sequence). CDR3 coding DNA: TGTGCCAGCAGCAGGGGGTCCTATTCAGATACGCAGTATTTT. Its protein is CASSRGSYSDTQYF. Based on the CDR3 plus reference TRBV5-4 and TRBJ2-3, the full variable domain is ETGVTQSPTHLIKTRGQQVTLRCSSQSGHNTVSWYQQALGQGPQFIFQYYREEENGRGNFPPRFSGLQFPNYSSELNVNALELDDSALYLCASSRGSYSDTQYFGPGTRLTVL.

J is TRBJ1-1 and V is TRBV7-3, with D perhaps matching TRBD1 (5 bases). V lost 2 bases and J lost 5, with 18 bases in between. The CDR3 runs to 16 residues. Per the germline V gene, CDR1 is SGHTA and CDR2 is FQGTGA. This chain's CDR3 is CASSLVGGGSRTEAFF. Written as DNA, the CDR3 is TGTGCCAGCAGCTTAGTCGGTGGGGGGAGTAGGACTGAAGCTTTCTTT.

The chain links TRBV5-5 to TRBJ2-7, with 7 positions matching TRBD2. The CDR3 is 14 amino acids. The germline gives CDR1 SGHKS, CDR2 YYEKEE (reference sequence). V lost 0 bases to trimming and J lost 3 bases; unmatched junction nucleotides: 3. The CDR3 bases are TGTGCCAGCAGCTTGGTAGCGGGTTTCTACGAGCAGTACTTC. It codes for CASSLVAGFYEQYF.

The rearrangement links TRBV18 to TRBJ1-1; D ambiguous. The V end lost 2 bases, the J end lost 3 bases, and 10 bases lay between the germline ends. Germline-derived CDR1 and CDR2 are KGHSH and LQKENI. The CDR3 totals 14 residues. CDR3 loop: CASSPIGRYTEAFF. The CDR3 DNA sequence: TGTGCCAGCTCACCAATAGGGAGGTACACTGAAGCTTTCTTT.

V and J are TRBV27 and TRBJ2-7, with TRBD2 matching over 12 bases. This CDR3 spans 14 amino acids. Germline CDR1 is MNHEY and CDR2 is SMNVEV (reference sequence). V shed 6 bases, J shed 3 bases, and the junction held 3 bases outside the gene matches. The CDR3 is CASSEGLAGYEQYF. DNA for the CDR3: TGTGCCAGCAGCGAGGGACTAGCGGGCTACGAGCAGTACTTC.

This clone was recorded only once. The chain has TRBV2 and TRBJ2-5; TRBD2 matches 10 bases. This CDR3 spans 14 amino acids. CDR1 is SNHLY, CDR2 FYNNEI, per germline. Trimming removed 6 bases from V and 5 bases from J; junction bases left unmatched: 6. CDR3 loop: CASSPAGGRETQYF. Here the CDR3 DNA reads TGTGCCAGCAGCCCAGCGGGGGGGCGCGAGACCCAGTACTTC.

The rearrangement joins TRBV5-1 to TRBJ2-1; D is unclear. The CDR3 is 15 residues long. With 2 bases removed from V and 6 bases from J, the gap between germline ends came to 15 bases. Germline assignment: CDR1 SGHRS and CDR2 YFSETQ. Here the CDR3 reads CASSFLGISSNEQFF. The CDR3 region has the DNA TGCGCCAGCAGCTTTCTAGGAATAAGCAGCAATGAGCAGTTCTTC.

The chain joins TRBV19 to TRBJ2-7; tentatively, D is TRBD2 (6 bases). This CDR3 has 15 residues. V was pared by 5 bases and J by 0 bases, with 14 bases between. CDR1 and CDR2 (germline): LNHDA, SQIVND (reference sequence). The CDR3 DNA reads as TGTGCCAGTAGTCCAGGGACTGGAAGCTCCTACGAGCAGTACTTC. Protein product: CASSPGTGSSYEQYF.

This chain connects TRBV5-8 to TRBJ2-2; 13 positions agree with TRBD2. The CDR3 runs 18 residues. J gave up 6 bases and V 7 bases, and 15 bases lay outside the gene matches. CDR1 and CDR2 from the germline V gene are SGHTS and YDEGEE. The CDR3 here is CASAPGLAGLTVPGELFF. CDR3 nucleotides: TGTGCCAGCGCTCCGGGACTAGCGGGGCTAACGGTCCCCGGGGAGCTGTTTTTT.